Included here is one T cell receptor (beta chain) sequence, with context. Its antigen is still unknown. This sample is drawn from a study of regulatory T cells. Primers: 52 TRBV forward and 13 TRBJ reverse. Repertoires were generated with immunoSEQ multiplex PCR, while TCRdb's copy carries only in-frame clones and drops some. The sample holds about 18,000 clones, 84% seen once. Study results and limitations: Regulatory T cells showed the strongest V-J pair restriction and V/J gene skewing among patient repertoires. In CD3G-deficient patients, conventional CD4+ T cells were enriched for hydrophobic CDR3 residues at positions 6 and 7.

Germline-derived CDR1 and CDR2 are MDHEN and SYDVKM. The CDR3 consists of 15 residues. V was pared by 6 bases and J by 1 base, with 14 bases between. The rearrangement uses TRBV28 and TRBJ2-3; D is tentatively TRBD1 or TRBD2 (7 bases each). The sequence was collected from a person aged 25 to 39 with CD3G deficiency. The sequencing input was conventional CD4+ T cells sorted from blood. CDR3 sequence (DNA): TGTGCCAGCAGCCCAGGGGGGGCAGGCACAGATACGCAGTATTTT. It is translated as CASSPGGAGTDTQYF.